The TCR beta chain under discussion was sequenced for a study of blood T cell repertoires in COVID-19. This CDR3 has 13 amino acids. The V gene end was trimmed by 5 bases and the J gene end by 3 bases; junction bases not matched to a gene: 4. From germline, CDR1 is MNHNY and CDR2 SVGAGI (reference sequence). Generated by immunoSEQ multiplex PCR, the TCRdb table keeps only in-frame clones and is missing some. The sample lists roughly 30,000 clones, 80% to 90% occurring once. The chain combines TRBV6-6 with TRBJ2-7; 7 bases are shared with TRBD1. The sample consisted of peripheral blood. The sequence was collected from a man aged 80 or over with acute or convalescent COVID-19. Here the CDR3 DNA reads TGTGCCAGCAGTAGCCGGGACAGCTACGAGCAGTACTTC. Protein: CASSSRDSYEQYF.